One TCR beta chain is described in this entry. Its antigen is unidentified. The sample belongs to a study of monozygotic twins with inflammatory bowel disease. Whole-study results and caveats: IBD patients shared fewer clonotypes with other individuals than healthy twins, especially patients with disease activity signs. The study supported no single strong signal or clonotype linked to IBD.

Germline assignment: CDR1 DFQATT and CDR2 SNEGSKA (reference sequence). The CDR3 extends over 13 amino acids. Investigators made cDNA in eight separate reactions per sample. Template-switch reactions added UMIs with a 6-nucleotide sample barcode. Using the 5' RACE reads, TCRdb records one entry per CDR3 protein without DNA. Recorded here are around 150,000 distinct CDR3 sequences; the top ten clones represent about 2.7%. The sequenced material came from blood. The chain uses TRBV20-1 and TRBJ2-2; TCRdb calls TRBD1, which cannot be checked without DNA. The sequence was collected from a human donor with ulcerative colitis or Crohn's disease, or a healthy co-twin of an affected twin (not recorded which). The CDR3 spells CSARKGVTGELFF.